Below, 2 T cell receptor beta chains from the same sample are listed, as sequenced in a study of identical twins. One entry per CDR3 protein, called by TCRdb with MiXCR from the 5' RACE reads. The table includes 1.5 million to 2 million distinct CDR3 sequences, about 32% detected once. Sequencing was carried out using cord blood. The source of these receptors is a newborn girl in good health.

This chain connects TRBV7-9 to TRBJ2-1; the match to TRBD1 covers 9 bases. The last part of the DNA fits TRBJ2-7 better; the J call may be wrong. Per germline, CDR1 SEHNR and CDR2 FQNEAQ (reference sequence). The CDR3 is 16 residues long. The CDR3: CASTGNTGGSYNEQYF. CDR3 coding DNA: TGTGCCAGCACGGGAAATACAGGGGGCTCCTACAATGAGCAGTACTTC.

The V gene is TRBV4-1, the J gene TRBJ1-4; D perhaps matches TRBD1 (6 bases). The ends were cut back, 5 bases at V and 4 bases at J, with 8 bases in the middle. Germline-derived CDR1 and CDR2 are MGHRA and YSYEKL. The CDR3 extends over 13 amino acids. The CDR3 bases are TGCGCCAGCAGCGGAGGGGGTAATGAAAAACTGTTTTTT. Translation gives CASSGGGNEKLFF.